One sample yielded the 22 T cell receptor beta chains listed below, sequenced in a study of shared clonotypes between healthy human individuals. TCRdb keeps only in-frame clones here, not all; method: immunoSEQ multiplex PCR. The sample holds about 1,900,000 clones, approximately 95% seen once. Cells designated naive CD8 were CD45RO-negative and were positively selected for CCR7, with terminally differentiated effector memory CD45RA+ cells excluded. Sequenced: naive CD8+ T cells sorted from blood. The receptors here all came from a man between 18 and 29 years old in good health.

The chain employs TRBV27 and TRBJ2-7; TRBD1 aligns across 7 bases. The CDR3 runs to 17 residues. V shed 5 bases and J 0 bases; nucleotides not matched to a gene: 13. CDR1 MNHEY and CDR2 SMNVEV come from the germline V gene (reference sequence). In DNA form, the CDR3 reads TGTGCCAGCAGTCGCTTATCCCCGACAGGGACCTCCTACGAGCAGTACTTC. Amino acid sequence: CASSRLSPTGTSYEQYF.

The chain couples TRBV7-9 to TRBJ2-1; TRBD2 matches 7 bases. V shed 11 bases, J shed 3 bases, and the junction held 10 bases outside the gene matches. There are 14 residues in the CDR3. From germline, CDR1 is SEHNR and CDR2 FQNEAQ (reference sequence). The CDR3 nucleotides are TGTGCCGACCACCCGGCGGGAGACTACAATGAGCAGTTCTTC. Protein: CADHPAGDYNEQFF.

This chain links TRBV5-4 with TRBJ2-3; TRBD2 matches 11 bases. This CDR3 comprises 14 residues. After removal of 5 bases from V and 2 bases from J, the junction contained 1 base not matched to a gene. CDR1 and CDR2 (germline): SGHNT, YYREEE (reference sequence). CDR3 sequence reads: CASRTSGDTDTQYF. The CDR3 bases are TGTGCCAGCAGGACTAGCGGGGACACAGATACGCAGTATTTT.

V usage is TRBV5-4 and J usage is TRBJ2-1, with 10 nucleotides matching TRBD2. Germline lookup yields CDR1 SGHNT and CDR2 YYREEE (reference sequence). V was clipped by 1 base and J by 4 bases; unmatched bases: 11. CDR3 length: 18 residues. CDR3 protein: CASSLWASGGPGYNEQFF. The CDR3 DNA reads TGTGCCAGCAGCTTGTGGGCTAGCGGGGGCCCGGGGTACAATGAGCAGTTCTTC.

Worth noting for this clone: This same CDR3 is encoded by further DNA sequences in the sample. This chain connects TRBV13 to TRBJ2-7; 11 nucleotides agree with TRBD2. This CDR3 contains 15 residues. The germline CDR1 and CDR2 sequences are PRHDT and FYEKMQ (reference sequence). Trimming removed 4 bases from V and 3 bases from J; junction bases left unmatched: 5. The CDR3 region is CASSSPTSGSYEQYF. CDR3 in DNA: TGTGCCAGCAGCTCCCCTACTAGCGGGAGCTACGAGCAGTACTTC.

CDR3 DNA: TGCGCCAGCAGCTTCTCGGGGATCCTACAATACGAGCAGTACTTC. Its translation is CASSFSGILQYEQYF. The chain links TRBV5-1 to TRBJ2-7, with D perhaps matching TRBD2 (5 bases). V lost 2 bases to trimming and J lost 4 bases, with 16 bases between them. The CDR3 consists of 15 residues. Germline CDR1 SGHRS, CDR2 YFSETQ.

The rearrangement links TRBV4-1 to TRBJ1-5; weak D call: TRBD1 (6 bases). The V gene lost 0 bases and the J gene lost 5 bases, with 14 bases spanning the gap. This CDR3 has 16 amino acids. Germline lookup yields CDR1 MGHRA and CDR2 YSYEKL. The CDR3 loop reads CASSQETGTIDQPQHF. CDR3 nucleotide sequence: TGCGCCAGCAGCCAAGAGACAGGTACCATCGATCAGCCCCAGCATTTT.

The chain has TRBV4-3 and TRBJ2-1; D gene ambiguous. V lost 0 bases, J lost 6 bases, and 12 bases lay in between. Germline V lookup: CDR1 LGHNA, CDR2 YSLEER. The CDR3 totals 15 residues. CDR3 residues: CASSQETGRANEQFF. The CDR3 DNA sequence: TGCGCCAGCAGCCAAGAGACCGGAAGGGCCAATGAGCAGTTCTTC.

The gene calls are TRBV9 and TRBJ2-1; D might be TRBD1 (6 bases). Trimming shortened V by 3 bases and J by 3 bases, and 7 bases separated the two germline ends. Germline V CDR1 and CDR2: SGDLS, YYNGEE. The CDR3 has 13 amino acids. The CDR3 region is CASSAGDYNEQFF. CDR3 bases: TGTGCCAGCAGCGCAGGGGACTACAATGAGCAGTTCTTC.

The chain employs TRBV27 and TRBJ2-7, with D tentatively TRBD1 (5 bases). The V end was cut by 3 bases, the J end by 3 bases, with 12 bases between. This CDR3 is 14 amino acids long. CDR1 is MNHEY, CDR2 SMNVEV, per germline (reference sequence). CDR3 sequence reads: CASSFRGFYYEQYF. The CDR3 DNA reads TGTGCCAGCAGTTTTAGGGGATTTTACTACGAGCAGTACTTC.

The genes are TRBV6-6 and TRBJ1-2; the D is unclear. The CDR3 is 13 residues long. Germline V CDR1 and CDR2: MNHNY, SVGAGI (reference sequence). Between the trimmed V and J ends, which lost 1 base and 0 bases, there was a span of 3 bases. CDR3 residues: CASSYFSNYGYTF. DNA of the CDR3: TGTGCCAGCAGTTACTTCTCTAACTATGGCTACACCTTC.

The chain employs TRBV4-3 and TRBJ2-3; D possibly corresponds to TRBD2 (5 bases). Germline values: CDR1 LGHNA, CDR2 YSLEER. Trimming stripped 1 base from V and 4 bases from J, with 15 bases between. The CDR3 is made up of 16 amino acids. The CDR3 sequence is CASSQAREVGADTQYF. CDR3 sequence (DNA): TGCGCCAGCAGCCAAGCCCGGGAAGTTGGGGCAGATACGCAGTATTTT.

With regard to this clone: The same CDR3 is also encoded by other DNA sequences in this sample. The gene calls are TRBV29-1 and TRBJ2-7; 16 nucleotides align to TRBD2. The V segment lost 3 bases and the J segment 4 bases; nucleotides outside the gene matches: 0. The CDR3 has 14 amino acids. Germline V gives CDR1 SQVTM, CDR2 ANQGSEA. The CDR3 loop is CSVEGLAGGYEQYF. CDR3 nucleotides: TGCAGCGTTGAGGGACTAGCGGGAGGGTACGAGCAGTACTTC.

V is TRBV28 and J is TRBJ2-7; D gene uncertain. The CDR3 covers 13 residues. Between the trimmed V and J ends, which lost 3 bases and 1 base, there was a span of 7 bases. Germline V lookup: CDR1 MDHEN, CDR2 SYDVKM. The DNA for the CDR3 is TGTGCCAGCAGTTTGGTGCATTCCTACGAGCAGTACTTC. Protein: CASSLVHSYEQYF.

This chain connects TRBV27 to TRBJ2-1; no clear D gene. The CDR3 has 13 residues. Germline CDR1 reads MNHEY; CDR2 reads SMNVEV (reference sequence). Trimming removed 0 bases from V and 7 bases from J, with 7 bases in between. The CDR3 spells CASSLSSANEQFF. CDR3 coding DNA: TGTGCCAGCAGTTTATCCAGCGCGAATGAGCAGTTCTTC.

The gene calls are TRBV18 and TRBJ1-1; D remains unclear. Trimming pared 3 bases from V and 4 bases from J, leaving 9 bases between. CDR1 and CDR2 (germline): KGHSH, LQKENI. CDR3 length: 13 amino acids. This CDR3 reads CASSPGVGTEAFF. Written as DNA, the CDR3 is TGTGCCAGCTCACCCGGGGTGGGCACTGAAGCTTTCTTT.

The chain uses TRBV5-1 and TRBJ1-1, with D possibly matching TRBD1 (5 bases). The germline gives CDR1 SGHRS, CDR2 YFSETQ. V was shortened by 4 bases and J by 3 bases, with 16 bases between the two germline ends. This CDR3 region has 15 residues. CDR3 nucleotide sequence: TGCGCCAGCAGCCCGGGACGGTCCATGGACACTGAAGCTTTCTTT. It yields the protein CASSPGRSMDTEAFF.

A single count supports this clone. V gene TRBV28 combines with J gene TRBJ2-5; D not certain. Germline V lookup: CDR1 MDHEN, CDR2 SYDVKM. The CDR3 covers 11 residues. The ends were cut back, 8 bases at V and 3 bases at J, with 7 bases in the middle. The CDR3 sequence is CASGREETQYF. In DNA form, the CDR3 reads TGTGCCAGCGGAAGAGAAGAGACCCAGTACTTC.

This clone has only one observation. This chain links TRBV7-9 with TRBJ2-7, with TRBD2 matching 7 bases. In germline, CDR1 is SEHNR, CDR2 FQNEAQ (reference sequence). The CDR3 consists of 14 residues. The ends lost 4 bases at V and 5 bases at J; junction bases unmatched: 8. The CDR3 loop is CASSSRERGDEQYF. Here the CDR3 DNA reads TGTGCCAGCAGCTCGCGGGAGAGGGGTGACGAGCAGTACTTC.

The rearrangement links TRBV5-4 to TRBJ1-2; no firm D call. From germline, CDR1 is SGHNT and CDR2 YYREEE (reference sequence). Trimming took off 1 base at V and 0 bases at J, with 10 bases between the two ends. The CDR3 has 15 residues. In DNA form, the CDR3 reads TGTGCCAGCAGCTTGACCTGGGGATCTAACTATGGCTACACCTTC. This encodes CASSLTWGSNYGYTF.

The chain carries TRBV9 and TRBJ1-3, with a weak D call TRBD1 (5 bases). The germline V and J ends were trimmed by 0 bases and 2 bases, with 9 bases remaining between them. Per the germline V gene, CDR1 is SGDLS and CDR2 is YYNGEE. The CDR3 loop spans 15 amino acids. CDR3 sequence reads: CASSVEGLTGNTIYF. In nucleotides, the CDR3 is TGTGCCAGCAGCGTAGAGGGGCTAACTGGAAACACCATATATTTT.

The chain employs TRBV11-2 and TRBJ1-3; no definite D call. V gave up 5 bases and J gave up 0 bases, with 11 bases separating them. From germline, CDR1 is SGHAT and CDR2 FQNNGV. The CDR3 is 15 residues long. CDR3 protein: CASSRVRVSGNTIYF. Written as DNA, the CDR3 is TGTGCCAGCAGCCGGGTTAGGGTCTCTGGAAACACCATATATTTT.